This T cell receptor (beta chain) comes out of a study of regulatory T cells in long-lasting Graves disease. Germline lookup yields CDR1 MDHEN and CDR2 SYDVKM. Trimming stripped 10 bases from V and 7 bases from J, with 17 bases between. This CDR3 comprises 13 residues. This clonotype has at least ten counts. Combining iRepertoire HTBI primers with Arm-PCR of CDR3 regions, the authors built TCR beta libraries. TCRdb re-called the multiplex PCR reads with MiXCR, one entry per CDR3 protein. The sample carries hundreds of thousands of distinct CDR3 sequences, around 17% recorded once. The sample's time point: newly diagnosed GD, antithyroid drugs for less than 3 months. The TCR library was made from RNA extracted from PBMCs. This sample also appeared in a second study, on T cells in Graves' hyperthyroidism and ophthalmopathy. That study reports: First-round RT-PCR targeting the TCR CDR3 was performed with the HTBI primer set. The blood repertoire included most of the expanded thyroid clonotypes above 0.001.

The chain carries TRBV28 and TRBJ1-5, with no clear D. The sequencing used peripheral blood mononuclear cells (PBMCs), collected at new diagnosis, from a patient treated with antithyroid drugs. The TCR sequence derives from a middle-aged man with Graves disease. The CDR3, as DNA: TGTGCCACCACACGGGGTCCGCTCCAGCCCCAGCATTTT. Its translation: CATTRGPLQPQHF.